The 16 T cell receptor beta chains listed next were all sequenced from one sample in a study of blood T cell repertoires in COVID-19. Method: immunoSEQ multiplex PCR; TCRdb's copy keeps in-frame clones and lacks some. The repertoire consists of 150,000 to 200,000 clones, with around four fifths occurring once and the leading ten covering about 8.3%. The sequenced material came from peripheral blood. The source of these receptors is a woman in her seventies with COVID-19, enrolled during active disease.

This chain joins TRBV5-1 and TRBJ2-5, with D unresolved. V lost 4 bases, J lost 4 bases, and 11 bases lay in between. This CDR3 has 13 residues. Per germline, CDR1 SGHRS and CDR2 YFSETQ. CDR3: CASSGDIGETQYF. The DNA for the CDR3 is TGCGCCAGCAGCGGCGACATAGGAGAGACCCAGTACTTC.

The rearrangement uses TRBV5-6 and TRBJ2-7, with D perhaps matching TRBD1 (6 bases). CDR1 is SGHDT and CDR2 is YYEEEE in the germline V gene. This CDR3 comprises 15 residues. V lost 3 bases and J lost 2, with 15 bases in between. The CDR3 reads CASSSKRQDPYEQYF. The CDR3 DNA follows: TGTGCCAGCAGCTCAAAGAGACAGGACCCCTACGAGCAGTACTTC.

The CDR3 region has the DNA TGTGCCAGCAGTGAAGGGACCGGGACAGGGTTTCAGCCCCAGCATTTT. Amino acid sequence: CASSEGTGTGFQPQHF. This rearrangement joins TRBV2 to TRBJ1-5, with 9 bases lining up with TRBD1. The V segment lost 1 base and the J segment 6 bases; nucleotides outside the gene matches: 7. The CDR3 loop spans 16 amino acids. Germline lookup yields CDR1 SNHLY and CDR2 FYNNEI.

Only one count was recorded for this clone. The chain combines TRBV19 with TRBJ2-5; a weak D match, TRBD2 (6 bases). CDR3 length: 15 residues. V was shortened by 6 bases and J by 1 base, with 15 bases between the two germline ends. Per germline, CDR1 LNHDA and CDR2 SQIVND (reference sequence). The CDR3 sequence is CASRNPGLSQETQYF. The CDR3 DNA sequence: TGTGCCAGTAGGAACCCAGGACTAAGCCAAGAGACCCAGTACTTC.

About this clone: The identical CDR3 is also encoded by other nucleotide sequences in the sample. This sequence joins TRBV7-8 and TRBJ2-1, with 7 nucleotides matching TRBD1. The CDR3 runs to 15 residues. V shed 1 base, J shed 3 bases, and the junction held 3 bases outside the gene matches. Germline V gene lookup returns CDR1 SGHVS and CDR2 FQNEAQ. CDR3: CASSLDRQGYNEQFF. CDR3 nucleotide sequence: TGTGCCAGCAGCTTAGATCGACAGGGCTACAATGAGCAGTTCTTC.

V usage is TRBV3-1 (or the pseudogene TRBV3-2) and J usage is TRBJ1-1, with 8 bases fitting TRBD1. The CDR3 has 16 amino acids. With V trimmed by 1 base and J by 1 base, 5 bases remained unmatched. Germline-derived CDR1 and CDR2 are LGHDT and YNNKEL (reference sequence). CDR3 DNA sequence: TGTGCCAGCAGCCAAGGTGGGACAGGTGCGAACACTGAAGCTTTCTTT. Amino acids: CASSQGGTGANTEAFF.

The chain is built from TRBV7-2 and TRBJ2-3, with 7 bases that match TRBD2. V gave up 2 bases and J gave up 5 bases; unmatched junction bases: 10. Germline CDR1 and CDR2: SGHTA and FQGNSA. This CDR3 comprises 16 residues. Here the CDR3 reads CASSLSGAGAGDTQYF. The CDR3 DNA is TGTGCCAGCAGCTTAAGTGGCGCGGGAGCGGGAGATACGCAGTATTTT.

The chain employs TRBV4-2 and TRBJ1-5; 9 nucleotides agree with TRBD1. This CDR3 is built from 17 residues. The trim removed 1 base at V and 6 bases at J, leaving 10 bases unmatched. The V gene's germline CDR1 is LGHNA and CDR2 YNFKEQ. CDR3 DNA sequence: TGTGCCAGCAGCCAAGGGCCGGGACAGGGTCTTACTCAGCCCCAGCATTTT. It yields the protein CASSQGPGQGLTQPQHF.

The chain uses TRBV9 and TRBJ1-6; TRBD1 might be the D (5 bases). V lost 0 bases and J 9 bases, leaving 16 bases between the germline ends. The CDR3 length is 16 residues. CDR1 is SGDLS and CDR2 is YYNGEE in the germline V gene. This CDR3 is CASSVDSRGIGSPLHF. The CDR3 DNA follows: TGTGCCAGCAGCGTAGATTCAAGGGGAATTGGTTCACCCCTCCACTTT.

The chain uses TRBV5-1 and TRBJ2-1, with D possibly matching TRBD2 (6 bases). With 1 base removed from V and 0 bases from J, the gap between germline ends came to 11 bases. Germline V gene lookup returns CDR1 SGHRS and CDR2 YFSETQ. This CDR3 contains 16 residues. The CDR3 is CASSLTGENSYNEQFF. In DNA, the CDR3 is TGCGCCAGCAGCTTGACGGGGGAGAACTCCTACAATGAGCAGTTCTTC.

V gene TRBV7-2 combines with J gene TRBJ2-7, with 11 bases matching TRBD2. Germline trimming cut 9 bases from V and 0 bases from J; bases unmatched to any gene: 7. The germline CDR1 and CDR2 sequences are SGHTA and FQGNSA. This CDR3 is 15 amino acids long. In nucleotides, the CDR3 is TGTGCCAGTGTAATAGCGGGGGGGGGCTCCTACGAGCAGTACTTC. This sequence encodes CASVIAGGGSYEQYF.

In its sample, this clone was seen a few times. V is TRBV7-8 and J is TRBJ2-7, with a tentative D call TRBD2 (6 bases). V dropped 3 bases and J dropped 2 bases, with 11 bases sitting between them. This CDR3 region has 14 residues. Germline CDR1 and CDR2: SGHVS and FQNEAQ. Here the CDR3 reads CASSFLRETYEQYF. CDR3 bases: TGTGCCAGCAGCTTCCTACGGGAGACCTACGAGCAGTACTTC.

This clone was seen only a few times. This sequence joins TRBV6-5 and TRBJ1-5; 7 bases fit TRBD1. Trimming cost V 6 bases and J 2 bases; bases outside gene matches: 7. The V gene's germline CDR1 is MNHEY and CDR2 SVGAGI. The CDR3 covers 15 residues. The CDR3 sequence: CASRRGQWGNQPQHF. In DNA, the CDR3 is TGTGCCAGCAGACGGGGACAGTGGGGCAATCAGCCCCAGCATTTT.

This clone was observed once. The chain carries TRBV5-1 and TRBJ1-1; perhaps TRBD1 as D (6 bases). The CDR3 consists of 17 residues. V dropped 4 bases and J dropped 3 bases, with 22 bases sitting between them. CDR1 is SGHRS and CDR2 is YFSETQ in the germline V gene. The CDR3 loop reads CASSPTGTLNPYTEAFF. CDR3 nucleotides: TGCGCCAGCAGCCCAACAGGGACCCTAAACCCCTACACTGAAGCTTTCTTT.

This clone has just one count. The gene calls are TRBV6-5 and TRBJ2-5, with D maybe TRBD2 (6 bases). Germline CDR1 reads MNHEY; CDR2 reads SVGAGI. CDR3 length: 13 amino acids. The ends were cut back, 7 bases at V and 4 bases at J, with 13 bases in the middle. This chain's CDR3 is CASIRAGPETQYF. The CDR3 region has the DNA TGTGCCAGCATTAGGGCGGGGCCAGAGACCCAGTACTTC.

The chain links TRBV5-1 to TRBJ1-4; possibly TRBD1 for D (6 bases). Deletions cut 0 bases from V and 5 bases from J, with 14 bases between. CDR3 length: 16 residues. The V gene's germline CDR1 is SGHRS and CDR2 YFSETQ. The CDR3 DNA follows: TGCGCCAGCAGCTTGGGGGTCGCGGGGGGCAATGAAAAACTGTTTTTT. Translating gives CASSLGVAGGNEKLFF.